This entry is about one TCR beta chain. Its antigen is undetermined. The CDR3 contains 19 residues. With 8 bases removed from V and 0 bases from J, the gap between germline ends came to 29 bases. Looked up from germline, CDR1 is MNHEY and CDR2 is SMNVEV (reference sequence). The record originates from a study of shared clonotypes between healthy human individuals. Study-wide background: The study drew on two women and a few men aged 18 to 49 as donors. Three plates were used per donor for CD4 naive, three for CD4 memory, two for CD8 naive and one for CD8 memory. Overall study results and limits: Read depth was anticipated to influence clonotype sharing among donors.

Using about 220 ng DNA, 30,000 or so T cell genomes, the sorted-subset replicate PCRs were run. Here immunoSEQ multiplex PCR was the method, and the copy in TCRdb shows in-frame clones only, minus some. The sample lists roughly 2,500,000 clones; roughly 93% were seen once. The sample consisted of naive CD4+ T cells from PBMCs. Subset noted: CD45RA+ positively selected. The TCR originated in a man younger than 35 in good health. Some clones in this sample may be carry-over from other donors' samples. V is TRBV27 and J is TRBJ2-7; D is possibly TRBD2 (5 bases). CDR3 region: CASPLQPTSKSGLSYEQYF. As DNA, the CDR3 is TGTGCCAGCCCACTTCAACCGACCAGTAAGAGCGGCCTCTCCTACGAGCAGTACTTC.